Shown below are 16 T cell receptor beta chains from a single sample sequenced in a study of cytomegalovirus exposure and HLA in healthy donors. Primers: 60 Vbeta forward and 13 Jbeta reverse. TCRdb's copy holds only in-frame clones and misses some; the assay was immunoSEQ multiplex PCR. The data show around 95,000 clones, with roughly 80% seen just once and about 9.4% held by the top ten. The sequencing input was PBMCs. The receptors originated from a man aged 25-45 years in good health and CMV-seropositive.

The chain employs TRBV6-6 and TRBJ1-2; D is uncertain. CDR1 is MNHNY, CDR2 SVGAGI, per germline (reference sequence). Trimming took 5 bases from V and 2 from J, leaving 9 bases between them. The CDR3 has 13 residues. The CDR3 is CASSTVRNYGYTF. CDR3 bases: TGTGCCAGCAGTACGGTCCGGAACTATGGCTACACCTTC.

This clone showed up just a few times. J is TRBJ2-6 and V is TRBV6-5; D uncertain. Trimming took off 0 bases at V and 4 bases at J, with 4 bases between the two ends. The CDR3 spans 14 residues. Germline CDR1 and CDR2: MNHEY and SVGAGI. The CDR3: CASSYSRGANVLTF. The CDR3 DNA sequence: TGTGCCAGCAGTTACTCGAGGGGGGCCAACGTCCTGACTTTC.

Relative to its sample, this clone is medium-sized (0.01 to 0.1%). The genes are TRBV6-1 and TRBJ2-5; the match to TRBD2 covers 10 bases. Trimming at V came to 4 bases and at J to 1 base, leaving 3 bases not matched to a gene. Germline loops: CDR1 MNHNS, CDR2 SASEGT. The CDR3 has 15 residues. CDR3 coding DNA: TGTGCCAGCAGTGTATCTAGCGGGGGCCAAGAGACCCAGTACTTC. Encoded protein: CASSVSSGGQETQYF.

This clone has just a few counts. The chain uses TRBV19 and TRBJ1-1, with 9 bases fitting TRBD1. Germline V lookup: CDR1 LNHDA, CDR2 SQIVND (reference sequence). This CDR3 comprises 14 residues. Trimming took 9 bases from V and 4 from J; bases not matched to a gene: 9. The CDR3 loop is CASHRDRVGTEAFF. The CDR3 DNA is TGTGCCAGCCACCGGGACAGGGTAGGCACTGAAGCTTTCTTT.

V usage is TRBV7-8 and J usage is TRBJ1-1; weak D call: TRBD1 (6 bases). This CDR3 comprises 14 residues. V was shortened by 4 bases and J by 1 base, with 10 bases between the two germline ends. The germline V gene encodes CDR1 SGHVS and CDR2 FQNEAQ. CDR3 in amino acids: CASSYRAKNTEAFF. The CDR3 DNA follows: TGTGCCAGCAGCTACAGGGCGAAGAACACTGAAGCTTTCTTT.

This clone was seen a handful of times. For the CDR3, the DNA is TGTGCCAGTAGTATAGGGGGACAAATAACACACATTCAGTACTTC. As protein: CASSIGGQITHIQYF. The chain joins TRBV19 to TRBJ2-4; a possible D gene is TRBD1 (6 bases). The CDR3 contains 15 residues. Germline lookup yields CDR1 LNHDA and CDR2 SQIVND (reference sequence). V lost 1 base and J 8 bases, leaving 15 bases between the germline ends.

This rearrangement joins TRBV18 to TRBJ2-7; 12 bases are a match to TRBD2. The CDR3 has 16 residues. Unmatched junction bases numbered 11, after V lost 8 bases and J lost 3 bases. Germline CDR1 KGHSH, CDR2 LQKENI. The CDR3 protein is CASTDRLAGVDYEQYF. The CDR3 DNA reads TGTGCCAGCACCGATAGACTAGCGGGGGTGGACTACGAGCAGTACTTC.

The CDR3 DNA is TGCGCCAGCAGCCTCCGGGAGTTCGCGAACACCGGGGAGCTGTTTTTT. Translating it yields CASSLREFANTGELFF. The rearrangement links TRBV5-1 to TRBJ2-2; the D gene is possibly TRBD2 (6 bases). V was cut by 4 bases and J by 0 bases, with 13 bases left in between. This CDR3 contains 16 residues. Per the germline V gene, CDR1 is SGHRS and CDR2 is YFSETQ.

This chain connects TRBV5-1 to TRBJ2-7, with 9 nucleotides matching TRBD1. The germline V gene encodes CDR1 SGHRS and CDR2 YFSETQ. This CDR3 has 15 amino acids. The junction had 9 bases not matched to a gene; V was cut back by 1 base and J by 7 bases. CDR3 in amino acids: CASSLLGQGRREQYF. DNA of the CDR3: TGCGCCAGCAGCTTGCTTGGACAGGGGAGAAGGGAGCAGTACTTC.

CDR3 sequence (DNA): TGTGCCAGCTCACCACAGACAGGGATTAAGGAGACCCAGTACTTC. It specifies CASSPQTGIKETQYF. The rearrangement links TRBV18 to TRBJ2-5; 7 bases align to TRBD1. The V segment lost 1 base and the J segment 5 bases; nucleotides outside the gene matches: 7. There are 15 residues in the CDR3. The germline V gene encodes CDR1 KGHSH and CDR2 LQKENI.

The CDR3 coding sequence is TGTGCCAGCAGTTATTTCGGGACAGGGGATGAAAAACTGTTTTTT. Residues: CASSYFGTGDEKLFF. This chain connects TRBV6-5 to TRBJ1-4; 10 bases agree with TRBD1. The CDR3 consists of 15 residues. Germline trimming cut 3 bases from V and 6 bases from J; bases unmatched to any gene: 4. The germline gives CDR1 MNHEY, CDR2 SVGAGI.

The chain employs TRBV7-8 and TRBJ2-2, with TRBD2 matching 11 bases. The CDR3 runs to 16 residues. Germline V gene lookup returns CDR1 SGHVS and CDR2 FQNEAQ. J was trimmed by 5 bases and V by 5 bases; bases with no gene match: 7. The CDR3 DNA is TGTGCCAGCAGCCCAAGACTAGCGGGGAGGACCGGGGAGCTGTTTTTT. It yields the protein CASSPRLAGRTGELFF.

Only a few counts were recorded for this clone. The V gene is TRBV11-1, the J gene TRBJ2-5; 7 nucleotides line up with TRBD1. CDR3 size: 15 residues. CDR1 is SGHAT, CDR2 FQDESV, per germline (reference sequence). The V and J ends lost 5 bases and 3 bases, in that order; junction bases with no gene match: 9. CDR3 DNA: TGTGCCAGCAGCAAACAGGGGTCGTCGGAAGAGACCCAGTACTTC. The encoded protein is CASSKQGSSEETQYF.

V and J are TRBV18 and TRBJ1-6; TRBD1 might be the D (5 bases). V was cut by 3 bases and J by 8 bases, with 17 bases left in between. Germline lookup yields CDR1 KGHSH and CDR2 LQKENI. The CDR3 runs to 16 residues. The CDR3 spells CASSPNSPGSDSPLHF. The CDR3 bases are TGTGCCAGCTCACCGAATTCTCCAGGGTCCGATTCACCCCTCCACTTT.

The gene calls are TRBV13 and TRBJ2-2, with 9 bases lining up with TRBD1. J was trimmed by 4 bases and V by 5 bases; bases with no gene match: 14. Germline CDR1 and CDR2: PRHDT and FYEKMQ (reference sequence). The CDR3 spans 18 residues. For the CDR3, the DNA is TGTGCCAGCAGCCGCCGGGACAGGGAAAGCTTGGGCACCGGGGAGCTGTTTTTT. It translates to CASSRRDRESLGTGELFF. The full variable domain, with the rest looked up from reference TRBV13 and TRBJ2-2, is AAGVIQSPRHLIKEKRETATLKCYPIPRHDTVYWYQQGPGQDPQFLISFYEKMQSDKGSIPDRFSAQQFSDYHSELNMSSLELGDSALYFCASSRRDRESLGTGELFFGEGSRLTVL.

The chain uses TRBV19 and TRBJ2-7; D gene unclear. Trimming pared 3 bases from V and 2 bases from J, leaving 14 bases between. CDR3 length: 15 amino acids. Germline-derived CDR1 and CDR2 are LNHDA and SQIVND (reference sequence). The CDR3 DNA reads TGTGCCAGTAGTATTTTTCGGAGCGCAGCCTACGAGCAGTACTTC. The encoded protein is CASSIFRSAAYEQYF.